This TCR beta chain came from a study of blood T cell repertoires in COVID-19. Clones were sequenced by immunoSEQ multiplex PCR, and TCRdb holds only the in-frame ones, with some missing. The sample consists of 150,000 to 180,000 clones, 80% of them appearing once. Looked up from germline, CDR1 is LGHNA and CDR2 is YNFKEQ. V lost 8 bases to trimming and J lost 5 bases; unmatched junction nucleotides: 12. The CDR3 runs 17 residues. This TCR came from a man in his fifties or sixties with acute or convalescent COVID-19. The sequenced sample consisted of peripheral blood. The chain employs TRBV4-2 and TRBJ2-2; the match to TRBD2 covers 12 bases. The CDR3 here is CASGMRGLAGNTGELFF. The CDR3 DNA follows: TGTGCCAGCGGCATGAGAGGACTAGCGGGAAATACCGGGGAGCTGTTTTTT.